What follows are 10 T cell receptor beta chains derived from one specimen sequenced in a study of cytomegalovirus exposure and HLA in healthy donors. It was with 60 Vbeta and 13 Jbeta primers that the PCR ran. Profiling relied on immunoSEQ multiplex PCR, and the TCRdb table lists in-frame clones only, not all of them. The data show 140,000 or so clones, approximately 79% seen once. Sequenced sample: PBMCs. These receptors were collected from a man aged 18 to 35 in good health and CMV-seropositive.

Only a few counts were recorded for this clone. This chain joins TRBV4-3 and TRBJ1-1, with D unclear. V lost 4 bases, J lost 5 bases, and 14 bases lay in between. CDR3 size: 14 residues. Germline CDR1 reads LGHNA; CDR2 reads YSLEER. The chain's CDR3 is CASSRVLLKTEAFF. The CDR3 DNA sequence: TGCGCCAGCAGCCGAGTCCTGCTTAAGACTGAAGCTTTCTTT.

The chain is built from TRBV5-1 and TRBJ2-2; 7 positions match TRBD2. The V segment lost 2 bases and the J segment 1 base; nucleotides outside the gene matches: 8. The CDR3 totals 17 residues. Germline loops: CDR1 SGHRS, CDR2 YFSETQ. CDR3 in amino acids: CASSFLMASGNTGELFF. CDR3 nucleotide sequence: TGCGCCAGCAGCTTTCTAATGGCTAGCGGGAACACCGGGGAGCTGTTTTTT.

The chain combines TRBV13 with TRBJ1-2, with D possibly TRBD1 on 5 matching bases. The CDR3 length is 16 residues. The V gene lost 3 bases and the J gene lost 2 bases, with 16 bases spanning the gap. From germline, CDR1 is PRHDT and CDR2 FYEKMQ (reference sequence). CDR3 bases: TGTGCCAGCAGCTTGAAAGTGGGGACTTTGAACTATGGCTACACCTTC. Translating gives CASSLKVGTLNYGYTF.

Points on this clone: A read error may account for a junction end that differs from germline. V and J are TRBV7-9 and TRBJ2-5; no reliable D call. The CDR3 runs to 12 residues. In germline, CDR1 is SEHNR, CDR2 FQNEAQ (reference sequence). CDR3 amino acids: CSSSFTEETQYF. The CDR3 DNA sequence: TGTTCCAGCAGCTTCACAGAAGAGACCCAGTACTTC.

This clone came up once. The V call is TRBV5-1, the J call TRBJ2-7; 9 nucleotides align to TRBD1. Germline V CDR1 and CDR2: SGHRS, YFSETQ. V shed 4 bases and J 3 bases; nucleotides not matched to a gene: 8. The length of the CDR3 is 15 residues. CDR3 region: CASSLPGDRVYEQYF. The DNA for the CDR3 is TGCGCCAGCAGCCTCCCCGGGGACAGGGTCTACGAGCAGTACTTC. Full variable domain (missing parts from reference TRBV5-1 and TRBJ2-7): KAGVTQTPRYLIKTRGQQVTLSCSPISGHRSVSWYQQTPGQGLQFLFEYFSETQRNKGNFPGRFSGRQFSNSRSEMNVSTLELGDSALYLCASSLPGDRVYEQYFGPGTRLTVT.

As DNA, the CDR3 is TGTGCCAGCTCACCTCGGACAGAGCACACCGGGGAGCTGTTTTTT. It encodes CASSPRTEHTGELFF. The rearrangement uses TRBV18 and TRBJ2-2; tentatively, D is TRBD1 (6 bases). The CDR3 runs 15 residues. The V end was cut by 3 bases, the J end by 3 bases, with 11 bases between. From germline, CDR1 is KGHSH and CDR2 LQKENI.

V gene TRBV6-6 combines with J gene TRBJ2-1; 7 bases are shared with TRBD2. CDR3 length equals 14 residues. Germline trimming cut 1 base from V and 6 bases from J; bases unmatched to any gene: 3. The V gene's germline CDR1 is MNHNY and CDR2 SVGAGI (reference sequence). The DNA for the CDR3 is TGTGCCAGCAGTTACTTCGCGGGAGCCAATGAGCAGTTCTTC. It translates to CASSYFAGANEQFF.

The chain links TRBV5-4 to TRBJ2-1; TRBD1 agrees at 9 bases. V lost 4 bases to trimming and J lost 3 bases; unmatched junction nucleotides: 2. CDR1 is SGHNT and CDR2 is YYREEE in the germline V gene (reference sequence). CDR3 length equals 14 residues. CDR3 sequence: CASSAGQGYNEQFF. The CDR3 DNA reads as TGTGCCAGCAGCGCGGGACAGGGCTACAATGAGCAGTTCTTC.

The rearrangement links TRBV6-1 to TRBJ2-2, with 8 positions matching TRBD1. In germline, CDR1 is MNHNS, CDR2 SASEGT. V was pared by 8 bases and J by 1 base, with 3 bases of the junction left unmatched. This CDR3 region has 14 residues. CDR3 sequence: CASGTGKNTGELFF. Here the CDR3 DNA reads TGTGCCAGCGGGACAGGCAAGAACACCGGGGAGCTGTTTTTT.

The chain uses TRBV7-8 and TRBJ2-7, with D tentatively TRBD1 (6 bases). V was trimmed by 2 bases and J by 3 bases, leaving 11 bases between them. The CDR3 totals 14 residues. Germline V gives CDR1 SGHVS, CDR2 FQNEAQ. CDR3 loop: CASSLRQGIYEQYF. CDR3 nucleotides: TGTGCCAGCAGCTTACGGCAGGGGATCTACGAGCAGTACTTC. Based on the CDR3 plus reference TRBV7-8 and TRBJ2-7, the full variable domain is GAGVSQSPRYKVAKRGQDVALRCDPISGHVSLFWYQQALGQGPEFLTYFQNEAQLDKSGLPSDRFFAERPEGSVSTLKIQRTQQEDSAVYLCASSLRQGIYEQYFGPGTRLTVT.